This passage covers 28 T cell receptor beta chains from one sample sequenced in a study of blood T cell repertoires in COVID-19. Method: immunoSEQ multiplex PCR; TCRdb's copy keeps in-frame clones and lacks some. The sample holds over 100,000 clones, 87% seen once. The material sequenced was peripheral blood. These receptors were collected from a man aged 50-60 years with active COVID-19.

The chain links TRBV10-3 to TRBJ1-3; the D is unclear. The V gene lost 9 bases and the J gene lost 3 bases, with 12 bases spanning the gap. Germline-derived CDR1 and CDR2 are ENHRY and SYGVKD. This CDR3 comprises 13 residues. CDR3 amino acids: CAIPSSRGNTIYF. The CDR3 DNA reads as TGTGCCATTCCTTCTAGTCGTGGAAACACCATATATTTT.

The rearrangement uses TRBV20-1 and TRBJ2-1, with 9 bases matching TRBD2. This CDR3 is built from 14 residues. Trimming took 6 bases from V and 9 from J; bases not matched to a gene: 12. CDR1 is DFQATT and CDR2 is SNEGSKA in the germline V gene (reference sequence). As DNA, the CDR3 is TGCAGTGCAAGTCGCGGGGGGGCAGTAGGTGAGCAGTTCTTC. Translating gives CSASRGGAVGEQFF.

The table lists this clone with a count of one. This chain connects TRBV4-3 to TRBJ2-1; 10 bases fit TRBD2. The CDR3 length is 16 residues. CDR1 LGHNA and CDR2 YSLEER come from the germline V gene. The V segment lost 1 base and the J segment 5 bases; nucleotides outside the gene matches: 5. CDR3 protein: CASSQARLAGDNEQFF. CDR3 nucleotide sequence: TGCGCCAGCAGCCAAGCTCGCCTAGCGGGGGACAATGAGCAGTTCTTC.

The chain joins TRBV10-3 to TRBJ1-2, with D possibly being TRBD1 (5 bases). V was pared by 11 bases and J by 7 bases, with 20 bases between. Germline CDR1 ENHRY, CDR2 SYGVKD. The CDR3 extends over 13 amino acids. CDR3 DNA sequence: TGTGCCTTCTCCACCCAGGGTCTTGGTGGCTACACCTTC. It codes for CAFSTQGLGGYTF.

V and J are TRBV10-3 and TRBJ2-3; possible D gene TRBD2, 6 bases. V dropped 8 bases and J dropped 3 bases, with 15 bases sitting between them. This CDR3 comprises 14 residues. Germline lookup yields CDR1 ENHRY and CDR2 SYGVKD. The chain's CDR3 is CAIRDEGRTDTQYF. Here the CDR3 DNA reads TGTGCCATCCGGGACGAGGGGAGGACAGATACGCAGTATTTT.

The V call is TRBV5-7, the J call TRBJ1-6; D unresolved. TRBV5-7 is recorded as an ORF, its role being uncertain. The CDR3 totals 11 residues. Trimming left V 4 bases short and J 9 bases short, with 5 bases between. CDR3 residues: CASSPSSPLHF. As DNA, the CDR3 is TGTGCCAGCAGCCCCTCTTCACCCCTCCACTTT.

This clone was detected once. Without the conserved terminal phenylalanine or tryptophan, this CDR3 likely stems from a read error. The limits of the CDR3 on the DNA are not certain, so only TCRdb's listed CDR3 is given. The chain couples TRBV5-5 to TRBJ2-6; the DNA was not used to check the table's D call, TRBD2. A total of 13 residues make up the CDR3, ends included. Germline V gene data show CDR1 as SGHKS and CDR2 as YYEKEE (reference sequence). The CDR3 sequence is CASSLAPRESDFL.

The genes are TRBV5-8 and TRBJ2-3; 8 bases are shared with TRBD2. CDR1 is SGHTS, CDR2 YDEGEE, per germline. The CDR3 has 12 residues. V was clipped by 0 bases and J by 15 bases; unmatched bases: 6. The CDR3 here is CASSLGSGGPYF. CDR3 nucleotide sequence: TGTGCCAGCAGCTTGGGGTCGGGGGGGCCCTATTTT. Filled out from reference TRBV5-8 and TRBJ2-3, the complete variable domain reads EAGVTQSPTHLIKTRGQQATLRCSPISGHTSVYWYQQALGLGLQFLLWYDEGEERNRGNFPPRFSGRQFPNYSSELNVNALELEDSALYLCASSLGSGGPYFGPGTRLTVL.

Of note for this clone: Additional DNA sequences in this sample encode the identical CDR3. The gene calls are TRBV30 and TRBJ2-7, with 8 bases that match TRBD1. CDR1 is GTSNPN and CDR2 is SVGIG in the germline V gene (reference sequence). The ends lost 3 bases at V and 4 bases at J; junction bases unmatched: 2. The CDR3 runs to 12 residues. The CDR3 DNA reads TGTGCCTGGAGCGGACAGGGATACGAGCAGTACTTC. Its protein is CAWSGQGYEQYF. Supplemented by reference TRBV30 and TRBJ2-7, the full variable domain reads SQTIHQWPATLVQPVGSPLSLECTVEGTSNPNLYWYRQAAGRGLQLLFYSVGIGQISSEVPQNLSASRPQDRQFILSSKKLLLSDSGFYLCAWSGQGYEQYFGPGTRLTVT.

The J gene is TRBJ2-1, the V gene TRBV3-1 (or the pseudogene TRBV3-2), with D uncertain. Germline CDR1 LGHDT, CDR2 YNNKEL (reference sequence). The CDR3 length is 14 residues. V lost 4 bases to trimming and J lost 1 base, with 8 bases between them. The CDR3 sequence: CASSPIYSYNEQFF. CDR3 coding DNA: TGTGCCAGCAGCCCGATCTATTCCTACAATGAGCAGTTCTTC.

The V and J genes are TRBV6-5 and TRBJ2-7; tentatively, D is TRBD1 (5 bases). CDR1 and CDR2 (germline): MNHEY, SVGAGI. V shed 6 bases and J shed 6 bases, with 15 bases lying between them. This CDR3 comprises 13 residues. The CDR3 loop reads CASRPGRLSEQYF. CDR3 sequence (DNA): TGTGCCAGCAGGCCAGGGCGGTTGAGCGAGCAGTACTTC.

The chain has TRBV4-1 and TRBJ1-1; no clear D. CDR1 is MGHRA, CDR2 YSYEKL, per germline. The CDR3 contains 16 residues. Trimming took off 4 bases at V and 1 base at J, with 16 bases between the two ends. The CDR3 nucleotides are TGCGCCAGCAGCCTAGCCACCGGGTTCGAGAACACTGAAGCTTTCTTT. Amino acids: CASSLATGFENTEAFF.

This clone appeared once. This sequence joins TRBV7-2 and TRBJ2-3; a weak D match, TRBD2 (5 bases). Germline CDR1 is SGHTA and CDR2 is FQGNSA. CDR3 length equals 15 residues. V gave up 1 base and J gave up 1 base, with 9 bases separating them. In DNA, the CDR3 is TGTGCCAGCAGCTTAGGCGCGGGTCGCACAGATACGCAGTATTTT. Translation gives CASSLGAGRTDTQYF.

This chain uses TRBV29-1 with TRBJ2-4, with D maybe TRBD2 (6 bases). Germline values: CDR1 SQVTM, CDR2 ANQGSEA. The CDR3 loop spans 14 amino acids. Trimming took off 0 bases at V and 6 bases at J, with 12 bases between the two ends. CDR3 coding DNA: TGCAGCGTTGAAGATCTTGGGGGGAGAAACATTCAGTACTTC. Encoded protein: CSVEDLGGRNIQYF.

The chain employs TRBV19 and TRBJ1-2, with TRBD1 matching 7 bases. Germline lookup yields CDR1 LNHDA and CDR2 SQIVND (reference sequence). CDR3 length: 13 amino acids. V was clipped by 10 bases and J by 2 bases; unmatched bases: 7. DNA of the CDR3: TGTGCCATTAGGGACAGAAAAAACTATGGCTACACCTTC. Its protein is CAIRDRKNYGYTF.

The V call is TRBV7-8, the J call TRBJ2-1, with TRBD1 matching over 9 bases. Germline V gives CDR1 SGHVS, CDR2 FQNEAQ. The V gene end was trimmed by 5 bases and the J gene end by 6 bases; junction bases not matched to a gene: 11. CDR3 length equals 16 residues. CDR3: CASSLITGGTSNEQFF. DNA of the CDR3: TGTGCCAGCAGCCTAATAACAGGGGGCACCTCCAATGAGCAGTTCTTC.

This clone was observed a single time. J is TRBJ1-2 and V is TRBV29-1, with TRBD1 matching over 9 bases. The CDR3 covers 12 residues. Per germline, CDR1 SQVTM and CDR2 ANQGSEA. V trimming: 3 bases; J trimming: 5 bases; junction bases outside the gene matches: 1. The CDR3 bases are TGCAGCGTTGAGGGACAGGGATATGGCTACACCTTC. Protein: CSVEGQGYGYTF.

Worth noting for this clone: At one of its ends the junction is not consistent with the germline gene, which may arise from a read error. The chain has TRBV28 and TRBJ2-7, with D possibly TRBD2 on 6 matching bases. Per germline, CDR1 MDHEN and CDR2 SYDVKM. This CDR3 is built from 13 residues. The CDR3 loop is CASSTAGRPRANF. CDR3 nucleotides: TGTGCCAGCAGCACCGCGGGACGCCCAAGGGCTAACTTC.

The chain uses TRBV4-2 and TRBJ2-7; 8 bases map to TRBD2. Germline V lookup: CDR1 LGHNA, CDR2 YNFKEQ. The CDR3 has 18 amino acids. V shed 0 bases and J 3 bases; nucleotides not matched to a gene: 13. CDR3 DNA: TGTGCCAGCAGCCAAGAGGGGCTAGCGGGTTTGGCTCACTACGAGCAGTACTTC. This sequence encodes CASSQEGLAGLAHYEQYF.

The gene calls are TRBV29-1 and TRBJ1-1, with D uncertain. The CDR3 is 13 residues long. Per germline, CDR1 SQVTM and CDR2 ANQGSEA. Trimming cost V 5 bases and J 3 bases, with 13 bases left between them. CDR3 amino acids: CSVRVREDTEAFF. In nucleotides, the CDR3 is TGCAGCGTTCGCGTTCGAGAGGACACTGAAGCTTTCTTT.

V usage is TRBV2 and J usage is TRBJ2-5; 10 bases agree with TRBD2. The CDR3 runs to 16 residues. V lost 5 bases and J lost 4; bases outside the gene matches: 10. Germline V lookup: CDR1 SNHLY, CDR2 FYNNEI. CDR3 loop: CASSRERGGSGETQYF. The CDR3 region has the DNA TGTGCCAGCAGTCGCGAGCGGGGGGGCTCCGGAGAGACCCAGTACTTC.

The genes are TRBV5-6 and TRBJ2-7; D uncertain. Per germline, CDR1 SGHDT and CDR2 YYEEEE. V was cut by 4 bases and J by 0 bases, with 11 bases left in between. The CDR3 contains 14 residues. The CDR3 nucleotides are TGTGCCAGCAGCGGCAGCGTGAGCTCCTACGAGCAGTACTTC. It codes for CASSGSVSSYEQYF.

The chain is built from TRBV19 and TRBJ1-5, with a tentative D call TRBD1 (5 bases). The V and J ends lost 3 bases and 0 bases respectively, with 15 bases between them. The germline V gene has CDR1 LNHDA and CDR2 SQIVND (reference sequence). CDR3 size: 17 residues. The DNA for the CDR3 is TGTGCCAGTAGTATTGGAAAAAGGGGATATAGCAATCAGCCCCAGCATTTT. This codes for CASSIGKRGYSNQPQHF. Using reference TRBV19 and TRBJ1-5 for the parts outside the CDR3, the full variable domain is DGGITQSPKYLFRKEGQNVTLSCEQNLNHDAMYWYRQDPGQGLRLIYYSQIVNDFQKGDIAEGYSVSREKKESFPLTVTSAQKNPTAFYLCASSIGKRGYSNQPQHFGDGTRLSIL.

The V call is TRBV7-2, the J call TRBJ1-1; maybe TRBD1 (5 bases). This CDR3 has 12 residues. CDR1 and CDR2 from the germline V gene are SGHTA and FQGNSA. Trimming took 5 bases from V and 10 from J, leaving 14 bases between them. Here the CDR3 DNA reads TGTGCCAGCAGCCCGGCAGGGTTAGGAGCTTTCTTT. The encoded protein is CASSPAGLGAFF. The full variable domain, with the rest looked up from reference TRBV7-2 and TRBJ1-1, is GAGVSQSPSNKVTEKGKDVELRCDPISGHTALYWYRQSLGQGLEFLIYFQGNSAPDKSGLPSDRFSAERTGGSVSTLTIQRTQQEDSAVYLCASSPAGLGAFFGQGTRLTVV.

CDR3 protein: CAISESRRAFF. CDR3 in DNA: TGTGCCATCAGTGAATCTAGGAGGGCTTTCTTT. The chain couples TRBV10-3 to TRBJ1-1; D remains ambiguous. The germline gives CDR1 ENHRY, CDR2 SYGVKD. The CDR3 length is 11 residues. V lost 3 bases and J 11 bases, leaving 10 bases between the germline ends.

The gene calls are TRBV19 and TRBJ2-1; D perhaps matches TRBD2 (6 bases). V shed 5 bases and J shed 10 bases, with 12 bases lying between them. CDR1 is LNHDA and CDR2 is SQIVND in the germline V gene (reference sequence). The CDR3 is 12 residues long. The CDR3 DNA sequence: TGTGCCAGTAGTGAGAGACGGGGGGAGCAGTTCTTC. Protein sequence: CASSERRGEQFF.

The chain joins TRBV14 to TRBJ2-1, with D tentatively TRBD1 (6 bases). Trimming removed 1 base from V and 9 bases from J, with 13 bases in between. Looked up from germline, CDR1 is SGHDN and CDR2 is FVKESK. This CDR3 comprises 14 residues. The CDR3 DNA follows: TGTGCCAGCAGCCAAGTAAGGACAGACGCTGAGCAGTTCTTC. Encoded protein: CASSQVRTDAEQFF.

The V gene is TRBV7-2, the J gene TRBJ2-3, with TRBD2 matching over 9 bases. V lost 3 bases and J lost 2; bases outside the gene matches: 3. The germline V gene encodes CDR1 SGHTA and CDR2 FQGNSA. The CDR3 loop spans 15 amino acids. Here the CDR3 DNA reads TGTGCCAGCAGCTTGCGGGGGGGCCTCACAGATACGCAGTATTTT. It specifies CASSLRGGLTDTQYF. The full variable domain, completed using reference TRBV7-2 and TRBJ2-3, is GAGVSQSPSNKVTEKGKDVELRCDPISGHTALYWYRQSLGQGLEFLIYFQGNSAPDKSGLPSDRFSAERTGGSVSTLTIQRTQQEDSAVYLCASSLRGGLTDTQYFGPGTRLTVL.